Detailed here is one TCR beta chain. Its antigen is undetermined. The entry originates in a study of T cell responses to AZD1222 COVID-19 vaccine. Whole-study results and caveats: White British people made up most donors, females outnumbered males, and clonal diversity was possibly underestimated.

Assay used: immunoSEQ multiplex PCR; TCRdb lists only in-frame clones, some missing. The data hold around 120,000 clones, with about nine tenths observed a single time. The CDR3 spans 13 residues. Trimming pared 4 bases from V and 2 bases from J, leaving 6 bases between. Per the germline V gene, CDR1 is MDHEN and CDR2 is SYDVKM. The source was peripheral blood, collected on day 0 of AZD1222 vaccination. The chain couples TRBV28 to TRBJ1-3; a weak D match, TRBD1 (6 bases). This TCR was sampled from an adult in good health. CDR3 DNA: TGTGCCAGCAGTTACAGGGCTGGAAACACCATATATTTT. Translation: CASSYRAGNTIYF.